What follows describes a single T cell receptor beta chain. This entry comes from a study of blood T cell repertoires in COVID-19. Original processing notes: Nucleated cell number was recorded as an estimate derived from reference gene primer amplification. Some clones are missing from TCRdb's copy, which holds only in-frame ones; the method was immunoSEQ multiplex PCR. The D gene and trimming were derived from the DNA, and the V and J assignments and clone size from that table. The top ten hold approximately 9% of the sample, which has 260,000 or so clones, 75% to 90% seen once. The CDR3 extends over 14 amino acids. The germline CDR1 and CDR2 sequences are LNHDA and SQIVND (reference sequence). The J segment lost 4 bases and the V segment lost 7 bases, leaving 9 bases of the junction unmatched.

This receptor was obtained from a human donor in a cohort sampled during active COVID-19. Sequencing was carried out using peripheral blood. The chain links TRBV19 to TRBJ1-1; 7 bases are a match to TRBD1. CDR3 amino acids: CASISTGTTTEAFF. The CDR3 nucleotides read TGTGCCAGTATCTCGACAGGGACCACCACTGAAGCTTTCTTT.